What follows is one T cell receptor beta chain and its context. Its target is not known. Primers for the PCR totalled 60 Vbeta and 13 Jbeta. Here immunoSEQ multiplex PCR was the method, and the copy in TCRdb shows in-frame clones only, minus some. The sample holds roughly 77,000 clones, 55% to 75% seen once. The CDR3 sequence is 14 residues long. CDR1 is SGHRS, CDR2 YFSETQ, per germline. V shed 4 bases and J shed 5 bases, with 16 bases lying between them. Although they were nominally healthy when sampled, donors likely had unrecorded immune exposures. This specimen belongs to a study of cytomegalovirus exposure and HLA in healthy donors. Study results and caveats: Later genetic work tied a missense DCLRE1C variant to beta-chain V and J trimming.

The clonotype comes from a woman in her 40s in good health and CMV-seropositive. This chain joins TRBV5-1 and TRBJ2-7, with a weak D call TRBD1 (5 bases). The specimen sequenced was PBMCs. Written as DNA, the CDR3 is TGCGCCAGCAGCCGACGCAGGGCGACCGACGAGCAGTACTTC. Its protein product is CASSRRRATDEQYF.